Below, one TCR beta chain is given with its context. What it recognizes is unknown. Additional DNA sequences in this sample encode the identical CDR3. This sample was taken from a study of shared clonotypes between healthy human individuals. Study-level information: Every donor yielded three CD4 naive, three CD4 memory, two CD8 naive and one CD8 memory plate. Study observations and caveats: Larger richness was generally estimated for naive than memory subsets.

Germline V gene data show CDR1 as MNHEY and CDR2 as SVGAGI. J was trimmed by 2 bases and V by 6 bases; bases with no gene match: 4. The CDR3 runs to 14 residues. In the source study's methods: With immunoSEQ giving junction-only sequences and no quality scores, filtering differed. Assay: immunoSEQ multiplex PCR; the TCRdb copy retains only in-frame clones and omits some. V, J and clone size are those of that table, while D and trimming were read from the DNA. The sample shows 1,500,000 or so clones, over 95% of them seen only once. The chain links TRBV6-5 to TRBJ2-7, with 10 bases identical to TRBD1. Sequencing was done on a sample of naive CD4+ T cells sorted from blood. Subset specified: CD45RA+ positively selected. This receptor was obtained from a man younger than 40 in good health. The CDR3 is CASSLGQGAYEQYF. Here the CDR3 DNA reads TGTGCCAGCAGCCTCGGACAGGGGGCCTACGAGCAGTACTTC.